This TCR beta chain was captured in a study of cytomegalovirus exposure and HLA in healthy donors (dated by TCRdb to 2016 to 2017). Regarding the research as a whole: According to a later analysis, the roughly 130 validation repertoires were produced on the same platform as the 680 or so repertoires of the first cohort. The aim of the study was to test whether cataloging public T cell receptors could identify signatures of past pathogen exposure. High-throughput TCR immunosequencing, statistical association of individual TCRs with disease status, and machine learning were combined to predict cytomegalovirus infection status. Along with the approximately 650-subject first cohort, a separate validation cohort of 120 different subjects was used.

Library creation used the immunoSEQ multiplex PCR assay. In the authors' own workflow: A statistical classification framework was built to diagnose cytomegalovirus status from the catalog of TCR beta chain sequences. TCRdb obtained this table from immuneACCESS and retained in-frame rearrangements with V and J assigned. These tables miss some clones; where compared with another copy, unresolved V genes account for less than half of the shortfall, and the remainder is unexplained. V and J calls and clone size follow that table, whereas D and trimming were derived from the DNA. The sample table records about 250,000 clones; roughly 87% of these occur just once. The ten largest account for about 11% of the sample. Separate from the approximately 670-subject first cohort, the validation cohort of roughly 130 subjects was the group to which the donors belonged. The CDR3 starts with the cysteine, ends with the phenylalanine, and has 11 residues. Left in the record is the CDR3 DNA by itself, 33 bases read in frame from the first base. Germline trimming: 6 bases from V, 10 bases from J; junction bases outside gene matches: 6. Reading the germline V gene (reference sequence) gives CDR1 DFQATT and CDR2 SNEGSKA.

The study at large found these results: In vitro tests confirmed that three of the cytomegalovirus-associated TCR beta chains recognize cytomegalovirus antigens. Subsequent analysis determined that TCRs grouped into clusters in the first cohort also showed a tendency toward co-occurrence across the roughly 120 validation repertoires, and approximately 93% of cluster scores exceeded 0. The authors suggested that the approach could potentially be generalized to other disease states and immunological phenotypes. The study listed 164 TCR beta chains as associated with cytomegalovirus. While some public TCRs were present in many individuals, most TCR sequences turned up only very rarely across donors. A later analysis had no HLA typing for the validation cohort, so co-occurrence there was scored across all 120 repertoires. The classifier was reported to diagnose cytomegalovirus status with high specificity and sensitivity in both the original cohort and the validation cohort.

As for this clone: Its antigen is still unknown. Per-base qualities were not stored, and no clone one base away is much larger.

Sequenced: PBMCs. The TCR sequence derives from a man younger than 35 in good health and CMV-seropositive. This sequence uses TRBV20-1 and TRBJ1-2; 9 junctional bases match TRBD1. The CDR3 protein sequence reads: CSAQGAGDYTF. The nucleotides are TGCAGTGCACAGGGGGCTGGGGACTACACCTTC.